The 21 T cell receptor beta chains given below trace back to one sample, sequenced in a study of T cell responses to AZD1222 COVID-19 vaccine (dated by TCRdb to the early 2020s). Library generation was performed with the immunoSEQ multiplex PCR assay. What TCRdb holds here is the immuneACCESS table cut down to in-frame rearrangements. Part of the clones is not present; checked against another copy, under half of the missing clones reflect an unresolved V gene, and the others are unexplained. The sample table lists roughly 180,000 clones, about nine tenths of them with a count of one. Together, the top ten hold 1.5% to 2% of the sample. The sample's time point label, decoded: about 28 days (+/-7) after the second vaccine dose. This sample comprised peripheral blood, obtained 28 days after the second AZD1222 dose. All receptors derive from an adult who received the AZD1222 COVID-19 vaccine.

The chain joins TRBV18 to TRBJ1-6; weak D call: TRBD1 (5 bases). CDR3 length: 15 residues. V was clipped by 1 base and J by 10 bases, with 14 bases between them. Germline V gives CDR1 KGHSH, CDR2 LQKENI. The CDR3 nucleotides read TGTGCCAGCTCACCACTTTCGGGGCGGGGATCACCCCTCCACTTT. This gives the protein CASSPLSGRGSPLHF.

The CDR3 here is CASSQGDLLGTTTNYGYTF. The CDR3 DNA follows: TGCGCCAGCAGCCAAGGAGATTTACTGGGTACTACGACTAACTATGGCTACACCTTC. V gene TRBV4-3 combines with J gene TRBJ1-2; D unclear. Germline values: CDR1 LGHNA, CDR2 YSLEER. This CDR3 spans 19 amino acids. Trimming cost V 1 base and J 0 bases, with 21 bases left between them.

The chain combines TRBV7-7 with TRBJ2-7; 12 bases line up with TRBD2. Losses at the gene ends were 3 bases for V and 2 bases for J; bases not matched to a gene: 5. In germline, CDR1 is SSHAT, CDR2 FNYEAQ (reference sequence). The CDR3 spans 16 residues. CDR3 protein: CASSLGLAGGTYEQYF. The CDR3 bases are TGTGCCAGCAGCTTGGGGCTAGCGGGAGGGACCTACGAGCAGTACTTC.

This clone has just one count. V is TRBV3-1 (or the pseudogene TRBV3-2) and J is TRBJ1-4, with a possible D match to TRBD1 (5 bases). The CDR3 loop spans 16 amino acids. In germline, CDR1 is LGHDT, CDR2 YNNKEL (reference sequence). Trimming shortened V by 4 bases and J by 0 bases, and 12 bases separated the two germline ends. The CDR3 loop reads CASSPWTMATNEKLFF. DNA for the CDR3: TGTGCCAGCAGCCCGTGGACAATGGCAACTAATGAAAAACTGTTTTTT.

This clone has a handful of counts. The V gene is TRBV25-1, the J gene TRBJ1-2, with TRBD1 identical over 8 bases. The length of the CDR3 is 15 residues. Germline V lookup: CDR1 MGHDK, CDR2 SYGVNS. With V trimmed by 3 bases and J by 4 bases, 7 bases remained unmatched. The DNA of the CDR3 is TGTGCCAGCAGTGAGGCAGGGGGCGGAAGCTATGGCTACACCTTC. Amino acid sequence: CASSEAGGGSYGYTF.

The CDR3 reads CASSQEGTSGGFNYEQYF. The CDR3 bases are TGTGCCAGCAGCCAAGAGGGGACTAGCGGGGGCTTTAACTACGAGCAGTACTTC. This sequence joins TRBV14 and TRBJ2-7, with TRBD2 matching 14 bases. J lost 3 bases, V lost 0 bases, and 7 bases had no gene match. The germline V gene encodes CDR1 SGHDN and CDR2 FVKESK. The CDR3 length is 18 residues.

This chain joins TRBV7-3 and TRBJ2-1, with TRBD1 as a possible D gene (6 bases). This CDR3 contains 16 residues. The V gene's germline CDR1 is SGHTA and CDR2 FQGTGA. Trimming cost V 5 bases and J 5 bases, with 19 bases left between them. The CDR3 DNA is TGTGCCAGCAGCCCATACGGACAGTCCCGGAACAATGAGCAGTTCTTC. This sequence encodes CASSPYGQSRNNEQFF.

This clone was detected a few times. This chain uses TRBV10-2 with TRBJ2-5; possible D gene TRBD1, 5 bases. V was clipped by 6 bases and J by 7 bases, with 18 bases between them. CDR1 and CDR2 from the germline V gene are WSHSY and SAAADI. This CDR3 is 14 amino acids long. CDR3 loop: CASSSQTVWGTQYF. CDR3 in DNA: TGCGCCAGCAGCTCACAGACAGTTTGGGGGACCCAGTACTTC.

The genes are TRBV2 and TRBJ2-1, with 7 bases aligning to TRBD2. The trim removed 7 bases at V and 7 bases at J, leaving 10 bases unmatched. The germline V gene has CDR1 SNHLY and CDR2 FYNNEI. The CDR3 has 14 amino acids. The CDR3 reads CASIRGGLGNEQFF. The CDR3 nucleotides are TGTGCCAGCATCCGGGGAGGGTTGGGGAATGAGCAGTTCTTC.

The chain uses TRBV5-4 and TRBJ1-1; no firm D call. There are 14 residues in the CDR3. CDR1 is SGHNT and CDR2 is YYREEE in the germline V gene (reference sequence). Trimming took 1 base from V and 0 from J, leaving 7 bases between them. The CDR3 is CASSLRRMNTEAFF. The CDR3 region has the DNA TGTGCCAGCAGCTTGAGGCGGATGAACACTGAAGCTTTCTTT.

The chain has TRBV27 and TRBJ1-2, with TRBD1 matching 7 bases. The CDR3 is 13 amino acids. V was pared by 6 bases and J by 4 bases, with 5 bases of the junction left unmatched. CDR1 is MNHEY, CDR2 SMNVEV, per germline (reference sequence). The CDR3 DNA reads TGTGCCAGCAGCCTTACAGGGGTCTATGGCTACACCTTC. It is translated as CASSLTGVYGYTF.

The chain combines TRBV6-1 with TRBJ2-3; D may be TRBD1 or TRBD2 (5 bases each). Germline V gene data show CDR1 as MNHNS and CDR2 as SASEGT. CDR3 length equals 15 residues. Trimming took off 2 bases at V and 2 bases at J, with 11 bases between the two ends. The CDR3 nucleotides are TGTGCCAGCAGTGAACTGGGGGTCCACACAGATACGCAGTATTTT. Its protein is CASSELGVHTDTQYF.

The chain is built from TRBV19 and TRBJ1-5; no reliable D call. The CDR3 loop spans 12 amino acids. Looked up from germline, CDR1 is LNHDA and CDR2 is SQIVND (reference sequence). Trimming shortened V by 3 bases and J by 7 bases, and 7 bases separated the two germline ends. CDR3 sequence (DNA): TGTGCCAGTAGTATGCTGGGACAGCCCCAGCATTTT. Its protein is CASSMLGQPQHF.

This clone was picked up one time. This chain joins TRBV19 and TRBJ1-1, with TRBD1 identical over 10 bases. Trimming removed 4 bases from V and 7 bases from J; junction bases left unmatched: 9. Germline CDR1 reads LNHDA; CDR2 reads SQIVND (reference sequence). There are 15 residues in the CDR3. The CDR3 DNA reads TGTGCCAGTAGTACCCGGACAGGGGGAGGTAATGAAGCTTTCTTT. Protein product: CASSTRTGGGNEAFF.

The rearrangement links TRBV12-3 or TRBV12-4 to TRBJ2-5; no firm D call. CDR3 length: 13 amino acids. Trimming took 8 bases from V and 2 from J, leaving 12 bases between them. The CDR3, as DNA: TGTGCCAGCGGGCCCAGAACACAAGAGACCCAGTACTTC. This translates into CASGPRTQETQYF.

This rearrangement joins TRBV7-9 to TRBJ1-6, with 7 nucleotides matching TRBD1. Germline-derived CDR1 and CDR2 are SEHNR and FQNEAQ (reference sequence). The V segment lost 1 base and the J segment 7 bases; nucleotides outside the gene matches: 7. There are 16 residues in the CDR3. CDR3 sequence: CASSLGLTGNNSPLHF. Here the CDR3 DNA reads TGTGCCAGCAGCTTAGGCCTGACAGGGAACAATTCACCCCTCCACTTT.

The chain uses TRBV18 and TRBJ1-1; 8 positions agree with TRBD1. CDR3 size: 15 residues. CDR1 is KGHSH, CDR2 LQKENI, per germline. Germline trimming cut 4 bases from V and 6 bases from J; bases unmatched to any gene: 10. The CDR3 nucleotides are TGTGCCAGCTCACTCGGACAGGGAGATTTCGCTGAAGCTTTCTTT. It yields the protein CASSLGQGDFAEAFF.

This clone has only one observation. This chain connects TRBV4-1 to TRBJ1-5; D possibly corresponds to TRBD1 (6 bases). V was trimmed by 4 bases and J by 3 bases, leaving 19 bases between them. This CDR3 has 17 amino acids. From germline, CDR1 is MGHRA and CDR2 YSYEKL. The CDR3 DNA follows: TGCGCCAGCAGCCCGCAAGTAGGGGGGCCCCTCAATCAGCCCCAGCATTTT. Translation gives CASSPQVGGPLNQPQHF.

V gene TRBV29-1 combines with J gene TRBJ2-7; D may be TRBD1 (5 bases). This CDR3 is 11 amino acids long. Germline-derived CDR1 and CDR2 are SQVTM and ANQGSEA. Trimming removed 4 bases from V and 3 bases from J, with 7 bases in between. This CDR3 reads CSVGGNYEQYF. In DNA form, the CDR3 reads TGCAGCGTTGGGGGCAACTACGAGCAGTACTTC.

The chain recombines TRBV3-1 (or the pseudogene TRBV3-2) with TRBJ2-5; 16 nucleotides align to TRBD2. Per germline, CDR1 LGHDT and CDR2 YNNKEL (reference sequence). V shed 3 bases and J 5 bases; nucleotides not matched to a gene: 9. The CDR3 is 18 amino acids. CDR3 loop: CASSHLPGLAGGLETQYF. The CDR3 coding sequence is TGTGCCAGCAGCCACCTGCCGGGACTAGCGGGGGGGCTGGAGACCCAGTACTTC.

CDR3 protein: CAIQDFAGGQTQYF. The DNA for the CDR3 is TGTGCCATCCAGGACTTTGCGGGGGGGCAGACCCAGTACTTC. The V call is TRBV10-3, the J call TRBJ2-5; 9 nucleotides line up with TRBD2. The J segment lost 6 bases and the V segment lost 8 bases, leaving 10 bases of the junction unmatched. This CDR3 comprises 14 residues. The germline V gene has CDR1 ENHRY and CDR2 SYGVKD.